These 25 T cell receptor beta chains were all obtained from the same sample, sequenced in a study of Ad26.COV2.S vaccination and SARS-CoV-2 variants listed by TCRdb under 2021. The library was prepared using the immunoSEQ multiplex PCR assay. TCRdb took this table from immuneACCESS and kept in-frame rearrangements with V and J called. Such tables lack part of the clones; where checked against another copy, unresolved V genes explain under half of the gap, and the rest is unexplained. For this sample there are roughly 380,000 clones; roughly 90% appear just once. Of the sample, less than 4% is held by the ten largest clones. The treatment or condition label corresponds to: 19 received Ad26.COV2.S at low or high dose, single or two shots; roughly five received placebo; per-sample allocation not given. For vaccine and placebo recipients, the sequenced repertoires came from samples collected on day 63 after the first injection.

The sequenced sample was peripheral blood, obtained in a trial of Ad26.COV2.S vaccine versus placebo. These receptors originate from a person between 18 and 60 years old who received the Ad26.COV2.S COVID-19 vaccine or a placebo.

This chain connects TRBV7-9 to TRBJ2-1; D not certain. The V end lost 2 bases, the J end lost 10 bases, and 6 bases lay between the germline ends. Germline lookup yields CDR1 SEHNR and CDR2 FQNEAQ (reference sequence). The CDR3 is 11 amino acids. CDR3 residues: CASSLSREQFF. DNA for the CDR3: TGTGCCAGCAGCTTATCACGAGAGCAGTTCTTC.

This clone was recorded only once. CDR3 in DNA: TGTGCCAGCATGACCCTCGGACAGGGAGTCTTCGAGCAGTACTTC. Residues: CASMTLGQGVFEQYF. This chain connects TRBV2 to TRBJ2-7, with 8 bases fitting TRBD1. There are 15 residues in the CDR3. The V gene's germline CDR1 is SNHLY and CDR2 FYNNEI. V was pared by 7 bases and J by 6 bases, with 14 bases of the junction left unmatched.

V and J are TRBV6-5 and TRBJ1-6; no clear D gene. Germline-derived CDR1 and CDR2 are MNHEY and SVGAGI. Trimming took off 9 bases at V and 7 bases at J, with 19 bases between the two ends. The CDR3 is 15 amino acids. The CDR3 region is CASATFGYGNSPLHF. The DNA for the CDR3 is TGTGCCAGTGCGACCTTTGGATACGGGAATTCACCCCTCCACTTT.

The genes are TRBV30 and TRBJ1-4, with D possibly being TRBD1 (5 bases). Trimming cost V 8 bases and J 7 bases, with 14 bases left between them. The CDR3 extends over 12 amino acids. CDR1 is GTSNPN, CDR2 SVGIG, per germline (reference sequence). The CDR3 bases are TGTGCCGAGGGGCATAAAGGTGAAAAACTGTTTTTT. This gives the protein CAEGHKGEKLFF.

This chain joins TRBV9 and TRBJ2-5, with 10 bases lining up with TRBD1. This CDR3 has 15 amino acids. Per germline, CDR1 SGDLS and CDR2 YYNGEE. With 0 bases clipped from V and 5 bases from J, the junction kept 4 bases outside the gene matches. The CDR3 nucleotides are TGTGCCAGCAGCGTAGATCGGGGACAGGGGGAGACCCAGTACTTC. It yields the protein CASSVDRGQGETQYF.

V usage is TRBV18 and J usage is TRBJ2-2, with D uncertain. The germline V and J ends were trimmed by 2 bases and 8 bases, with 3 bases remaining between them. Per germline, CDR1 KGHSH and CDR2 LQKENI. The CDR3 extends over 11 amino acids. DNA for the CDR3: TGTGCCAGCTCACCAAGGGGGGAGCTGTTTTTT. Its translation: CASSPRGELFF. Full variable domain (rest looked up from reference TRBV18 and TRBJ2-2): NAGVMQNPRHLVRRRGQEARLRCSPMKGHSHVYWYRQLPEEGLKFMVYLQKENIIDESGMPKERFSAEFPKEGPSILRIQQVVRGDSAAYFCASSPRGELFFGEGSRLTVL.

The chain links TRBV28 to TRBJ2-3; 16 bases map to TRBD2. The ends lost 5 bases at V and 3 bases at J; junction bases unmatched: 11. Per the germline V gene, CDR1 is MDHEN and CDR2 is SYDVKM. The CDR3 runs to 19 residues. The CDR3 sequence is CASSTDRGLAGGRTDTQYF. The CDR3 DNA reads TGTGCCAGCAGTACCGACAGGGGACTAGCGGGGGGGCGAACAGATACGCAGTATTTT. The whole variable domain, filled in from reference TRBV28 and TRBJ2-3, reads DVKVTQSSRYLVKRTGEKVFLECVQDMDHENMFWYRQDPGLGLRLIYFSYDVKMKEKGDIPEGYSVSREKKERFSLILESASTNQTSMYLCASSTDRGLAGGRTDTQYFGPGTRLTVL.

The CDR3 spells CASSGRQGIGETQYF. CDR3 nucleotide sequence: TGTGCCAGCAGTGGCAGACAGGGGATTGGAGAGACCCAGTACTTC. The chain couples TRBV2 to TRBJ2-5; 8 bases agree with TRBD1. With V trimmed by 4 bases and J by 4 bases, 8 bases remained unmatched. Looked up from germline, CDR1 is SNHLY and CDR2 is FYNNEI. The CDR3 contains 15 residues.

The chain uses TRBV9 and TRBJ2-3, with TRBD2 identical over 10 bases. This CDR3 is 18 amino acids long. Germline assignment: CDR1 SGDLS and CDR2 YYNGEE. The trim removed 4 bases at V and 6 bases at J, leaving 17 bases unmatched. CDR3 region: CASSPRRKQRGGGDTQYF. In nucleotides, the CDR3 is TGTGCCAGCAGCCCCAGACGGAAACAGCGGGGGGGCGGGGATACGCAGTATTTT.

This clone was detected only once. The CDR3 region has the DNA TGTGCCAGCAGTGATCTTCTCCGACTAGCCGCTCACAATGAGCAGTTCTTC. This codes for CASSDLLRLAAHNEQFF. The genes are TRBV2 and TRBJ2-1, with TRBD2 matching over 7 bases. This CDR3 contains 17 residues. Trimming removed 3 bases from V and 5 bases from J; junction bases left unmatched: 13. The germline gives CDR1 SNHLY, CDR2 FYNNEI.

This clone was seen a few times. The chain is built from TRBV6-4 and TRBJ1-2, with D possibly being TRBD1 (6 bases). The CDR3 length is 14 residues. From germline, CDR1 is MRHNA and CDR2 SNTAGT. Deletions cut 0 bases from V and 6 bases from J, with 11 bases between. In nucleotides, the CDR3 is TGTGCCAGCAGTGACTCAGGGGGGCTCAATGGCTACACCTTC. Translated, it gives CASSDSGGLNGYTF.

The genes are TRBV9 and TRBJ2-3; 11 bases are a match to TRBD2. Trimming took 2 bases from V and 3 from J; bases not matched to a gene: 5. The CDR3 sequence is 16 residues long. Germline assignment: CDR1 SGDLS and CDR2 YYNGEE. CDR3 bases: TGTGCCAGCAGCGTTAGCGGGGGGGCAGGGACAGATACGCAGTATTTT. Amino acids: CASSVSGGAGTDTQYF.

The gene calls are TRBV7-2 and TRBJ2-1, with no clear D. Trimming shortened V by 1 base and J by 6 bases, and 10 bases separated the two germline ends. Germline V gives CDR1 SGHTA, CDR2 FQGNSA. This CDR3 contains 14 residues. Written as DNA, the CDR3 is TGTGCCAGCAGCTTAGGGGGTATCGGCAATGAGCAGTTCTTC. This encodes CASSLGGIGNEQFF.

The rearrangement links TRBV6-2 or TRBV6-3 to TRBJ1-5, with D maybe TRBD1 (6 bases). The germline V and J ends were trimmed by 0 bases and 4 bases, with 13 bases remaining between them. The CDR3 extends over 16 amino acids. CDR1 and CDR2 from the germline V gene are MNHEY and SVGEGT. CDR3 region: CASSYSSTGNNQPQHF. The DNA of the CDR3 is TGTGCCAGCAGTTACTCGAGTACAGGGAATAATCAGCCCCAGCATTTT.

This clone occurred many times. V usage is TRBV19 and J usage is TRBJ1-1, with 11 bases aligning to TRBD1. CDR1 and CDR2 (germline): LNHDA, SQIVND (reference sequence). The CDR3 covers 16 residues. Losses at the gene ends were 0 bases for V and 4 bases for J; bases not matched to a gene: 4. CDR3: CASSIDAGTGGTEAFF. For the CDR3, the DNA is TGTGCCAGTAGTATAGACGCCGGGACAGGGGGCACTGAAGCTTTCTTT.

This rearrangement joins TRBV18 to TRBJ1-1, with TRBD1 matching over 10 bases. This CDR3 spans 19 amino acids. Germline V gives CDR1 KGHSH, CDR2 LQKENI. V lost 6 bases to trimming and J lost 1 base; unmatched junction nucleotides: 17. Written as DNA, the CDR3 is TGTGCCAGCTCGCTAGAATACCGGGACAGGGGTATTCAGAACACTGAAGCTTTCTTT. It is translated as CASSLEYRDRGIQNTEAFF.

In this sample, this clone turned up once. The CDR3 DNA reads TGCGCCAGCAGCCCGGGGACAGGGTCTCCGTACTTC. Residues: CASSPGTGSPYF. The chain couples TRBV5-1 to TRBJ2-7; 9 positions agree with TRBD1. V lost 4 bases to trimming and J lost 12 bases; unmatched junction nucleotides: 8. The CDR3 spans 12 residues. From germline, CDR1 is SGHRS and CDR2 YFSETQ.

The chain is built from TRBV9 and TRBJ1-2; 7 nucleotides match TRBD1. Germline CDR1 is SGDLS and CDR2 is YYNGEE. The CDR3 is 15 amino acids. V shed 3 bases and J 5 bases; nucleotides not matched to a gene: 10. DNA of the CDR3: TGTGCCAGCAGCGCTGCAAGGGACAGTCCTTATGGCTACACCTTC. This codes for CASSAARDSPYGYTF.

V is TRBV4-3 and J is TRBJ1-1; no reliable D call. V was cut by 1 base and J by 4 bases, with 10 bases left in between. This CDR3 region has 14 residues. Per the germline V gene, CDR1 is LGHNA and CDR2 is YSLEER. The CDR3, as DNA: TGCGCCAGCAGCCAAGGATTTAGCGCCACTGAAGCTTTCTTT. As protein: CASSQGFSATEAFF.

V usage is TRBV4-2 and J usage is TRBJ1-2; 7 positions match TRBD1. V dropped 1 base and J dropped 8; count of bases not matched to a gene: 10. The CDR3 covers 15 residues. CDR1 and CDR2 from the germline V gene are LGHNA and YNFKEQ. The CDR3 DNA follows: TGTGCCAGCAGCCAAGGGGGACGGACAGGCCAGGGCTACACCTTC. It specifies CASSQGGRTGQGYTF.

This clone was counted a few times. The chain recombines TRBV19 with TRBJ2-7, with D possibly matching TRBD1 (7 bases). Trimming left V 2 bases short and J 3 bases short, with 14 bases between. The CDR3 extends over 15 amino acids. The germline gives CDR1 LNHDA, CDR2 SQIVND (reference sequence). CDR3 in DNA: TGTGCCAGTAGTATACGTGGAGGGGGCGGCTACGAGCAGTACTTC. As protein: CASSIRGGGGYEQYF.

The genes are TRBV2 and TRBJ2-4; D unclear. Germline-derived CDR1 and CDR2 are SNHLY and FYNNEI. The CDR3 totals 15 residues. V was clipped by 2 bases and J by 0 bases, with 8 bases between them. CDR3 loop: CASSETFLAKNIQYF. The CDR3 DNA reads TGTGCCAGCAGTGAAACGTTCCTAGCCAAAAACATTCAGTACTTC. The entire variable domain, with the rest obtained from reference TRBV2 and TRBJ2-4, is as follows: EPEVTQTPSHQVTQMGQEVILRCVPISNHLYFYWYRQILGQKVEFLVSFYNNEISEKSEIFDDQFSVERPDGSNFTLKIRSTKLEDSAMYFCASSETFLAKNIQYFGAGTRLSVL.

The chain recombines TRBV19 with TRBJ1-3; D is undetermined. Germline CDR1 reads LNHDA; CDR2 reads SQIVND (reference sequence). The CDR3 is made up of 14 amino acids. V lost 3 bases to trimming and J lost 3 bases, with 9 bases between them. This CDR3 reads CASSIRDYGNTIYF. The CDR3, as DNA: TGTGCCAGTAGTATCCGGGATTATGGAAACACCATATATTTT.

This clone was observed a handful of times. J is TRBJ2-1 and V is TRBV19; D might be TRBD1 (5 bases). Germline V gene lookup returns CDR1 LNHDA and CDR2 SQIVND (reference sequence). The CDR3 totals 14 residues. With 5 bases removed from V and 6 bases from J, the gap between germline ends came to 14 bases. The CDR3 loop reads CASSAGIVVNEQFF. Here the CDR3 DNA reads TGTGCCAGTAGTGCAGGGATAGTGGTCAATGAGCAGTTCTTC.

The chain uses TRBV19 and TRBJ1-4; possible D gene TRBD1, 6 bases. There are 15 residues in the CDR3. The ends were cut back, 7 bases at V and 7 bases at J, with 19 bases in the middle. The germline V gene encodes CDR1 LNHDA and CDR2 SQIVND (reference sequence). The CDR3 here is CASIPRGSTGEKLFF. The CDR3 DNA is TGTGCCAGTATACCCCGGGGGTCGACAGGTGAAAAACTGTTTTTT.